This T cell receptor beta chain was sequenced during a study of T cells after yellow fever vaccination. Study details: Each low-cell-number fraction was prepared by means of SMART-Seq v4 Ultra Low Input. Whole-study results and caveats: Reappearance after the booster was seen for most primary-vaccination clones, at 95% to 97% CD4 and less than 90% CD8.

This CDR3 spans 14 amino acids. Germline V gene lookup returns CDR1 DFQATT and CDR2 SNEGSKA (reference sequence). They built TCR cDNA with 5'RACE template switching, a step that put in a universal primer site and UMIs. TCRdb re-derived calls from the 5' RACE reads in MiXCR, one entry per CDR3 protein. The sample has almost 600,000 distinct CDR3 sequences; about 13% are singletons. This clonotype was seen just once. The antigen remains undetermined. Germline and junction disagree at one end, which may indicate a read error. This TCR derives from a young man who received the YFV17D yellow fever vaccine. This specimen consisted of PBMCs, obtained on the day of the yellow fever booster vaccination. The genes are TRBV20-1 and TRBJ2-5, with D hard to call. The CDR3 bases are TGCTGTGCTAGGTTAGACTCCCCACAAGAGACCCAGTACTTC. Protein sequence: CCARLDSPQETQYF.